The table lists the clone carrying this T cell receptor beta chain with a few counts. Germline V gene lookup returns CDR1 DFQATT and CDR2 SNEGSKA (reference sequence). This CDR3 has 14 residues. The V segment lost 6 bases and the J segment 2 bases; nucleotides outside the gene matches: 7. The donors, all healthy, were Caucasians living in Russia, aged roughly 6 to 100. This sample was taken from a study of blood T cells in healthy people across ages. PCR was performed a second time for about 7 to 12 cycles using a sample-barcoded 5' primer and a J-beta primer mix. TCRdb passed the 5' RACE reads through MiXCR, listing each CDR3 protein once. Of 1.5 million to 2 million distinct CDR3 sequences listed, around 48% are singletons.

The sequence derives from a woman aged 35 to 49 in good health. What was sequenced was blood. The chain has TRBV20-1 and TRBJ2-3; 8 nucleotides agree with TRBD1. DNA for the CDR3: TGCAGTGCCTATGACAGGGGCTTCACAGATACGCAGTATTTT. Translated, it gives CSAYDRGFTDTQYF.